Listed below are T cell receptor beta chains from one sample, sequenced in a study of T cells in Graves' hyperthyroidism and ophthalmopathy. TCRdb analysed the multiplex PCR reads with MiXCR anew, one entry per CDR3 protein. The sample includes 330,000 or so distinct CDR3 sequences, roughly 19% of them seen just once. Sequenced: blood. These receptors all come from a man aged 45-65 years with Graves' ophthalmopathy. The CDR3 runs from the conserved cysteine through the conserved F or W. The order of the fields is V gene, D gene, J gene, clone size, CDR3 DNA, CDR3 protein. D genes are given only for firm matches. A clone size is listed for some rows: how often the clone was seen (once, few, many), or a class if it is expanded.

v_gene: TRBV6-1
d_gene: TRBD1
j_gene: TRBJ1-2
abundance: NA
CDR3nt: TGTGCCAGCAGCCTCTCCGGACAGGGGGCGGGAGATGGCTACACCTTC
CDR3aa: CASSLSGQGAGDGYTF

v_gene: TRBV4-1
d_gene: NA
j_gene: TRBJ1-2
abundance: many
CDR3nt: TGCGCCAGCAGCCAAATACAGGGATGGGGCTACACCTTC
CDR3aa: CASSQIQGWGYTF

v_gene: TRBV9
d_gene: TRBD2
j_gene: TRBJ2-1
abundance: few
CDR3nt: TGTGCCAGCAGCCTGTTAGAAGGGAGGGGTGAGCAGTTCTTC
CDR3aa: CASSLLEGRGEQFF

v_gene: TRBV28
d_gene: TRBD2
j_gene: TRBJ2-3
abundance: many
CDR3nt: TGTGCCAGCAGTTTCGGAGCGGGAGAGGGTACGCAGTATTTT
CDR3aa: CASSFGAGEGTQYF

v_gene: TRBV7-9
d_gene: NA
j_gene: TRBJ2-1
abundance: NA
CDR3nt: TGTGCCAGCAATCCGGGGAGCTCCTACAATGAGCAGTTCTTC
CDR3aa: CASNPGSSYNEQFF

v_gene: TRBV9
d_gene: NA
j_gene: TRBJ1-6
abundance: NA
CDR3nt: TGTGCCAGCAACGTCGGGGGTTTCGATTCACCCCTCCACTTT
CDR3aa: CASNVGGFDSPLHF

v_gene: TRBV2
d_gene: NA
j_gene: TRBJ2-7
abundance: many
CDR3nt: TGTGCCAGCGAGCGGGGGGGCGACAGGGGGGGCGACGAGCAGTACTTC
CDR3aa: CASERGGDRGGDEQYF

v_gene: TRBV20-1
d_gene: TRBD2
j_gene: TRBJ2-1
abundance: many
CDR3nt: TGCAGTGCTAGAGATCTAGCGGGAGGGTACAATGAGCAGTTCTTC
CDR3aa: CSARDLAGGYNEQFF

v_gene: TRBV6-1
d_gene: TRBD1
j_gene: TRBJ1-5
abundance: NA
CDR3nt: TGTGCCACCAAAATAAAGGGGGCTGATCAGCCCCAGCATTTT
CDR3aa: CATKIKGADQPQHF

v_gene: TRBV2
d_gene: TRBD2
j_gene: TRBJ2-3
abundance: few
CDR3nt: TGTGCCAGCAGTGAACTAGCGGGAGGATTCACAGATACGCAGTATTTT
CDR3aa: CASSELAGGFTDTQYF

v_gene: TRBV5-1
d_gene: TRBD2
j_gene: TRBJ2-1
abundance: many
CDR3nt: TGCGCCAGCAGCCAGCGGGAGGGCCTGGGCAATGAGCAGTTCTTC
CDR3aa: CASSQREGLGNEQFF

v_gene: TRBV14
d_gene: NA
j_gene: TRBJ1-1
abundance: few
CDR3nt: TGTGCCAGCAGCCAAGCAGTGGCGAACACTGAAGCTTTCTTT
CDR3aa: CASSQAVANTEAFF

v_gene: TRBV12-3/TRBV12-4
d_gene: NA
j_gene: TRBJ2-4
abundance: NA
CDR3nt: TGTGCCAGCCTGGCGAGCGCTGCAAACATTCAGTACTTC
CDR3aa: CASLASAANIQYF

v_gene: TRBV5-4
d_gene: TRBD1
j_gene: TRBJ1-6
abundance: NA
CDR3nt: TGTGCCAGCAGCTTTTTGCGGGACAGAAATAATTCACCCCTCCACTTT
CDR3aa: CASSFLRDRNNSPLHF

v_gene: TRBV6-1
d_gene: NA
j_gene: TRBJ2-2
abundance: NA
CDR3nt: TGTGCCAGCAGTTGGACTAAAGACAGGTCGTCCGGGGAGCTGTTTTTT
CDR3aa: CASSWTKDRSSGELFF

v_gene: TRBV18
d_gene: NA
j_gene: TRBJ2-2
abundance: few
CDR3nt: TGTGCCAGCTCCCGGGAACCCGGGGAGCTGTTTTTT
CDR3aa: CASSREPGELFF

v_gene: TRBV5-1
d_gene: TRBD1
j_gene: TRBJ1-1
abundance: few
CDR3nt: TGCGCCAGCAGCCAGGACAGGGTAGTGAACACTGAAGCTTTCTTT
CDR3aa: CASSQDRVVNTEAFF